Each of the 4 T cell receptor beta chains below was sequenced from the same sample in a study of radiation and T cells in renal cell carcinoma. The data were produced by immunoSEQ multiplex PCR, yet TCRdb's version contains in-frame clones alone and is incomplete. The sample has 150,000 or so clones; about 88% are singletons. Indicated time point: baseline pretreatment blood. The treatment is: 15 Gy SBRT to primary tumor, nephrectomy 4 weeks later. Sequenced here: blood, sampled from a patient whose treatment included radiotherapy and nephrectomy. These receptor sequences come from a woman between 70 and 85 years old with renal cell carcinoma.

This clone came up a few times. The chain links TRBV28 to TRBJ1-2, with 9 bases identical to TRBD1. V trimming: 6 bases; J trimming: 4 bases; junction bases outside the gene matches: 9. This CDR3 is built from 15 residues. Germline V lookup: CDR1 MDHEN, CDR2 SYDVKM. This CDR3 is CASRGTGGGSYGYTF. The CDR3 DNA follows: TGTGCCAGCAGAGGAACAGGGGGCGGTAGCTATGGCTACACCTTC.

This sequence joins TRBV15 and TRBJ2-2, with 11 bases identical to TRBD1. The J segment lost 5 bases and the V segment lost 5 bases, leaving 4 bases of the junction unmatched. Looked up from germline, CDR1 is LNHNV and CDR2 is YYDKDF (reference sequence). The CDR3 covers 15 residues. The CDR3 region is CATSPDRGLTGELFF. The CDR3 DNA sequence: TGTGCCACCAGCCCGGACAGGGGGCTTACCGGGGAGCTGTTTTTT. Filled out from reference TRBV15 and TRBJ2-2, the complete variable domain reads DAMVIQNPRYQVTQFGKPVTLSCSQTLNHNVMYWYQQKSSQAPKLLFHYYDKDFNNEADTPDNFQSRRPNTSFCFLDIRSPGLGDTAMYLCATSPDRGLTGELFFGEGSRLTVL.

This chain joins TRBV28 and TRBJ1-2; D not certain. Trimming cost V 10 bases and J 2 bases, with 23 bases left between them. Germline V lookup: CDR1 MDHEN, CDR2 SYDVKM. The CDR3 contains 16 residues. The CDR3 nucleotides read TGTGCCACCGGTATATCCCCTATTGGATCGAACTATGGCTACACCTTC. Protein: CATGISPIGSNYGYTF.

The chain couples TRBV19 to TRBJ2-7, with 7 bases lining up with TRBD2. J gave up 5 bases and V 5 bases, and 15 bases lay outside the gene matches. Germline CDR1 LNHDA, CDR2 SQIVND (reference sequence). The CDR3 is 16 residues long. The CDR3 reads CASSHPAGNLLDEQYF. The CDR3 bases are TGTGCCAGTAGTCATCCAGCGGGGAACCTATTGGACGAGCAGTACTTC.